The clone carrying this T cell receptor (beta chain) was recorded once. The CDR3 sequence is 15 residues long. The V gene's germline CDR1 is LGHDT and CDR2 YNNKEL (reference sequence). J gave up 9 bases and V 5 bases, and 9 bases lay outside the gene matches. This sample stems from a study of control samples from healthy donors and cancer patients. The table came from immunoSEQ multiplex PCR; TCRdb's copy has only in-frame clones and leaves some out. The sample holds 65,000 to 85,000 clones, roughly 90% seen once. Sequencing was carried out using PBMCs. The clonotype comes from a woman between 45 and 60 years old with colorectal cancer. The J gene is TRBJ2-1, the V gene TRBV3-1 (or the pseudogene TRBV3-2); 11 bases align to TRBD2. CDR3 nucleotide sequence: TGTGCCAGCAGCGGTAGCGGGGGGGCGTCCGGTGAGCAGTTCTTC. It translates to CASSGSGGASGEQFF.